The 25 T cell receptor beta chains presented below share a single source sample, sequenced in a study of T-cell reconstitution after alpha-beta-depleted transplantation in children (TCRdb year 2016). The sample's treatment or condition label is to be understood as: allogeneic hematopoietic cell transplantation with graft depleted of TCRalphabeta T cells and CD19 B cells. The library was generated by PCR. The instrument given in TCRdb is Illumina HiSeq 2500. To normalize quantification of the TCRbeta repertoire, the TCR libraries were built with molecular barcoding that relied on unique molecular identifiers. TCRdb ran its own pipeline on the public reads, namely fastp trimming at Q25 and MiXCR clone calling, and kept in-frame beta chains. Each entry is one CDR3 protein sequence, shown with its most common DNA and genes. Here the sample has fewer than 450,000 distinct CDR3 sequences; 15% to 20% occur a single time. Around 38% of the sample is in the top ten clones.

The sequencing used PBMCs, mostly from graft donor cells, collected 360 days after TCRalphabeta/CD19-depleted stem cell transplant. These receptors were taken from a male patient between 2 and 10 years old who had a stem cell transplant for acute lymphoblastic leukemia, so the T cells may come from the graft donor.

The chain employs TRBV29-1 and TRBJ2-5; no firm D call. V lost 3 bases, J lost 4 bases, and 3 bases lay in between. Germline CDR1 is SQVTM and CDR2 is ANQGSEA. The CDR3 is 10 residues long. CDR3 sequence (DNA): TGCAGCGTTGAGATAGAGACCCAGTACTTC. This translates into CSVEIETQYF.

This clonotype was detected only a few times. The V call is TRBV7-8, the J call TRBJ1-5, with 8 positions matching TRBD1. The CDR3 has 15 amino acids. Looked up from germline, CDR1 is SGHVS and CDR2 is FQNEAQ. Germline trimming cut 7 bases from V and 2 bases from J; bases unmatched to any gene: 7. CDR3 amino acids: CASTLDRVGNQPQHF. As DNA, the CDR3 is TGTGCCAGCACCCTGGACAGGGTGGGCAATCAGCCCCAGCATTTT.

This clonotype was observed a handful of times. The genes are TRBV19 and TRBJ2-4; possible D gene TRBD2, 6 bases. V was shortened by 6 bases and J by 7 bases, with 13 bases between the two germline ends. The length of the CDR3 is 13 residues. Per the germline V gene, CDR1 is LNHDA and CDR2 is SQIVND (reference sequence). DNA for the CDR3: TGTGCCAGTAGGCGACTAGAGGAGAACATTCAGTACTTC. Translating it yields CASRRLEENIQYF.

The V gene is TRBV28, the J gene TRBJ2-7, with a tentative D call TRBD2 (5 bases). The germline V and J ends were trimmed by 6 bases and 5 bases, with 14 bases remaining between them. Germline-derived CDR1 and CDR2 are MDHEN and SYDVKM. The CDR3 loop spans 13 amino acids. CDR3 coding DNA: TGTGCCAGCAGACCGACTAATGAGGACGAGCAGTACTTC. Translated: CASRPTNEDEQYF.

The CDR3 loop reads CASKGGQGGHTGELFF. As DNA, the CDR3 is TGTGCCAGCAAGGGTGGACAGGGGGGCCACACCGGGGAGCTGTTTTTT. The chain has TRBV6-2 or TRBV6-3 and TRBJ2-2, with TRBD1 matching over 10 bases. The CDR3 runs 16 residues. V lost 7 bases, J lost 3 bases, and 8 bases stayed unmatched. The germline CDR1 and CDR2 sequences are MNHEY and SVGEGT.

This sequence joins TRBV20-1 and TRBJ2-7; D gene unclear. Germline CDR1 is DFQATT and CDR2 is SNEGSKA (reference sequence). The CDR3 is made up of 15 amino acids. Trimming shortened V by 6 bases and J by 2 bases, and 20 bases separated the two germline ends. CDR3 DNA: TGCAGTGCGGCCGCACACCACATAAGAACCTACGAGCAGTACTTC. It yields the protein CSAAAHHIRTYEQYF.

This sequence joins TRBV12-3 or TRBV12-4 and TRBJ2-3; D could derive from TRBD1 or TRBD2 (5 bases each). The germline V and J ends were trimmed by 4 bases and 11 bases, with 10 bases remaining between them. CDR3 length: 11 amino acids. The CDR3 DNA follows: TGTGCCAGCAGTTGGGGGTCGGGGCAGTATTTT. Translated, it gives CASSWGSGQYF.

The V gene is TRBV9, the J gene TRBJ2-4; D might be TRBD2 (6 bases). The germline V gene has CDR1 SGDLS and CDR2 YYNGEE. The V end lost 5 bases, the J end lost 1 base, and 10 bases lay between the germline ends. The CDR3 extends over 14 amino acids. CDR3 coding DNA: TGTGCCAGCAGACGGGAGTTGGCCAAAAACATTCAGTACTTC. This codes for CASRRELAKNIQYF.

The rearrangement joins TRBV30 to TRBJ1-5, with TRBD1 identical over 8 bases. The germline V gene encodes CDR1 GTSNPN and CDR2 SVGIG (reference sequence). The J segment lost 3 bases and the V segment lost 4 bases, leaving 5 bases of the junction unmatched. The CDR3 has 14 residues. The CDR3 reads CAWNSRGPNQPQHF. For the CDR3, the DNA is TGTGCCTGGAATAGCAGGGGGCCCAATCAGCCCCAGCATTTT.

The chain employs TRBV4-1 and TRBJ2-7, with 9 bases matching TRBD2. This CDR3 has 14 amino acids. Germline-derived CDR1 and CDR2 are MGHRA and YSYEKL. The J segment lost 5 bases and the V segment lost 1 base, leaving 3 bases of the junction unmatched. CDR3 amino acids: CASSQGLAVDEQYF. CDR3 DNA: TGCGCCAGCAGCCAAGGACTAGCGGTAGACGAGCAGTACTTC.

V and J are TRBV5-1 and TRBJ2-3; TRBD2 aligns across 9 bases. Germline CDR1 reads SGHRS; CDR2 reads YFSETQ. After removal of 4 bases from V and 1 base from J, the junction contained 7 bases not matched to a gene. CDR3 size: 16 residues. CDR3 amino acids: CASSGSIAGGTDTQYF. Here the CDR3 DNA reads TGCGCCAGCAGCGGATCGATAGCGGGAGGCACAGATACGCAGTATTTT. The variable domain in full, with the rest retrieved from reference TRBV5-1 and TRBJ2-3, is KAGVTQTPRYLIKTRGQQVTLSCSPISGHRSVSWYQQTPGQGLQFLFEYFSETQRNKGNFPGRFSGRQFSNSRSEMNVSTLELGDSALYLCASSGSIAGGTDTQYFGPGTRLTVL.

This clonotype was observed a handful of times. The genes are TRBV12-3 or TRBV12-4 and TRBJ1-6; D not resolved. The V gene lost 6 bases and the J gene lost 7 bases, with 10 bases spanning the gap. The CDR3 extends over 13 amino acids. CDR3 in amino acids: CASSDTGNSPLHF. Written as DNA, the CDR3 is TGTGCCAGCAGCGATACGGGGAATTCACCCCTCCACTTT.

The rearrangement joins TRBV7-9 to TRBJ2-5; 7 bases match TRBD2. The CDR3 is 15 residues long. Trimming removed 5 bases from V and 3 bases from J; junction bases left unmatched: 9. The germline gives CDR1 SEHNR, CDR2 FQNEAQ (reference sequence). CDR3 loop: CASSPWDYSKETQYF. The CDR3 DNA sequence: TGTGCCAGCAGCCCGTGGGACTACTCAAAAGAGACCCAGTACTTC.

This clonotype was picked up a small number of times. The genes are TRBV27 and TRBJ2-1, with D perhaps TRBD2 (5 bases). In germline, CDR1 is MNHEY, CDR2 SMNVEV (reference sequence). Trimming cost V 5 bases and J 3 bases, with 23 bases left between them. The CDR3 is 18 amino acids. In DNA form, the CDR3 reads TGTGCCAGCAGTGATGATCAATTATCCGGACTCCTCTACAATGAGCAGTTCTTC. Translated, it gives CASSDDQLSGLLYNEQFF.

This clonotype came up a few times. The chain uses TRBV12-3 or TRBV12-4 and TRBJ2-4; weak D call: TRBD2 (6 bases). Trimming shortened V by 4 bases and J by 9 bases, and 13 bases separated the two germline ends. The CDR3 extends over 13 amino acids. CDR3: CASSYGSSGIQYF. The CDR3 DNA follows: TGTGCCAGCAGTTACGGGAGCTCGGGCATTCAGTACTTC.

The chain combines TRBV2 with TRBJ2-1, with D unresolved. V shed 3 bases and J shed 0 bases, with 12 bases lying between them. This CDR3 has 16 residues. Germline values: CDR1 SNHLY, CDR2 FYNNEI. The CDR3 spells CASSEPTESSYNEQFF. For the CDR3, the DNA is TGTGCCAGCAGTGAGCCTACCGAAAGCTCCTACAATGAGCAGTTCTTC.

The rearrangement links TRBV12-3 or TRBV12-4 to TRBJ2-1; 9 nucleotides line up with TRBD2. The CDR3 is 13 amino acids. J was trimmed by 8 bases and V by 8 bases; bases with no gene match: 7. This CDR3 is CASRGGRDDEQFF. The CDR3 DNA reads TGTGCCAGCCGCGGCGGGAGGGACGATGAGCAGTTCTTC.

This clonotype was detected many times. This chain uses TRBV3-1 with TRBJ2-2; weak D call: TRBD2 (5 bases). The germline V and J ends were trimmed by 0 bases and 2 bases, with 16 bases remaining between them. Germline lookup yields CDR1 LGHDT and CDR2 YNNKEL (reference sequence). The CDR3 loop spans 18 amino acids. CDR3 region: CASSQDRGLGRNTGELFF. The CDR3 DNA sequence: TGTGCCAGCAGCCAAGATCGAGGGCTAGGGCGAAACACCGGGGAGCTGTTTTTT.

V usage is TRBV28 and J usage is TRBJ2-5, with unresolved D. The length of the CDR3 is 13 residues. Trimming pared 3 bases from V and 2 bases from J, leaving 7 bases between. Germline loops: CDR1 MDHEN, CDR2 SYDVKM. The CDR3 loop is CASSFRNQETQYF. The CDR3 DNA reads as TGTGCCAGCAGTTTCCGGAATCAAGAGACCCAGTACTTC.

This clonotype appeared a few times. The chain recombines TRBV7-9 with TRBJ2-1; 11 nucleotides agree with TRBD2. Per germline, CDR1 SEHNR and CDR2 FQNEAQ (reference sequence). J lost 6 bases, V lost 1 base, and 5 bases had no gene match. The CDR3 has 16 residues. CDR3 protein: CASSLVAGGLSNEQFF. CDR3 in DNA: TGTGCCAGCAGCTTAGTAGCGGGAGGGTTAAGCAATGAGCAGTTCTTC.

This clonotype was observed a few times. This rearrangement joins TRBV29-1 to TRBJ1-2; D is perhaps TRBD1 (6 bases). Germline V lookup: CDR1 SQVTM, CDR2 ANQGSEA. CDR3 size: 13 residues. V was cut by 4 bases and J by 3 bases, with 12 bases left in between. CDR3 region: CSVGGGADYGYTF. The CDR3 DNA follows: TGCAGCGTTGGGGGGGGCGCGGACTATGGCTACACCTTC.

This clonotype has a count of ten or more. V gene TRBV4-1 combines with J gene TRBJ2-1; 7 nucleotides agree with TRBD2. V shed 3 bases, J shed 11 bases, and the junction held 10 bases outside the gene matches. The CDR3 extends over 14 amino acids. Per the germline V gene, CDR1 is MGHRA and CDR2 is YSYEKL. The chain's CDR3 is CASSQTRLAAKQFF. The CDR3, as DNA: TGCGCCAGCAGCCAGACTAGACTAGCAGCTAAGCAGTTCTTC.

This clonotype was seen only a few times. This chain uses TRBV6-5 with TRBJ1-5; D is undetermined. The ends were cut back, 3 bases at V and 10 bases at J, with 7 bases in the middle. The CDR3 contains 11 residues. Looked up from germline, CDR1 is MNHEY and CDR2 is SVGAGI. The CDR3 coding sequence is TGTGCCAGCAGTTATCCGGGTCCCCAGCATTTT. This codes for CASSYPGPQHF.

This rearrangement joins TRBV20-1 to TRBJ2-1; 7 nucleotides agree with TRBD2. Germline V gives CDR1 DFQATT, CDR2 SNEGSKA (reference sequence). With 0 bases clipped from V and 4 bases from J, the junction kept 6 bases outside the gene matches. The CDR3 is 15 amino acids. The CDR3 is CSARDGAGVYNEQFF. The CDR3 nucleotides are TGCAGTGCTAGAGATGGTGCGGGAGTTTACAATGAGCAGTTCTTC.

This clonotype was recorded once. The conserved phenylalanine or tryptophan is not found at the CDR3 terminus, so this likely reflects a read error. CDR3 in DNA: TGTGCCAGCAGGAAGCGTTACAATGAGCAGTTCTTG. Translation gives CASRKRYNEQFL. The chain carries TRBV12-3 or TRBV12-4 and TRBJ2-1; D remains ambiguous. This CDR3 has 12 residues. The V and J ends lost 6 bases and 4 bases respectively, with 7 bases between them.